This T cell receptor beta chain was obtained from a study of cytomegalovirus exposure and HLA in healthy donors. For the study at large: About 80 million unique TCR sequences came from HLA-typed donors in an early release.

Study-level findings and limits: CMV serostatus was the only immune exposure information that was available. Later analysis identified several of the most significant clusters that appeared linked to common viral pathogens. In a later analysis, HLA-C alleles had the fewest associated TCRs, DRB1 alleles the most.

As regards this clone: Its antigen remains unknown.

The PCR was carried out with 60 Vbeta primers and 13 Jbeta primers. Repertoires were generated with immunoSEQ multiplex PCR, while TCRdb's copy carries only in-frame clones and drops some. This repertoire includes approximately 130,000 clones. The sequence derives from a woman aged 60-75 years in good health and CMV-seronegative. Specimen: PBMCs.

CDR3 loop: CASSMTSVSTDTQYF. DNA of the CDR3: TGTGCCAGCAGCATGACTAGCGTGAGCACAGATACGCAGTATTTT. The chain is built from TRBV7-9 and TRBJ2-3; 8 bases match TRBD2. V gave up 5 bases and J gave up 0 bases; unmatched junction bases: 4. CDR1 SEHNR and CDR2 FQNEAQ come from the germline V gene (reference sequence). The CDR3 is made up of 15 amino acids.